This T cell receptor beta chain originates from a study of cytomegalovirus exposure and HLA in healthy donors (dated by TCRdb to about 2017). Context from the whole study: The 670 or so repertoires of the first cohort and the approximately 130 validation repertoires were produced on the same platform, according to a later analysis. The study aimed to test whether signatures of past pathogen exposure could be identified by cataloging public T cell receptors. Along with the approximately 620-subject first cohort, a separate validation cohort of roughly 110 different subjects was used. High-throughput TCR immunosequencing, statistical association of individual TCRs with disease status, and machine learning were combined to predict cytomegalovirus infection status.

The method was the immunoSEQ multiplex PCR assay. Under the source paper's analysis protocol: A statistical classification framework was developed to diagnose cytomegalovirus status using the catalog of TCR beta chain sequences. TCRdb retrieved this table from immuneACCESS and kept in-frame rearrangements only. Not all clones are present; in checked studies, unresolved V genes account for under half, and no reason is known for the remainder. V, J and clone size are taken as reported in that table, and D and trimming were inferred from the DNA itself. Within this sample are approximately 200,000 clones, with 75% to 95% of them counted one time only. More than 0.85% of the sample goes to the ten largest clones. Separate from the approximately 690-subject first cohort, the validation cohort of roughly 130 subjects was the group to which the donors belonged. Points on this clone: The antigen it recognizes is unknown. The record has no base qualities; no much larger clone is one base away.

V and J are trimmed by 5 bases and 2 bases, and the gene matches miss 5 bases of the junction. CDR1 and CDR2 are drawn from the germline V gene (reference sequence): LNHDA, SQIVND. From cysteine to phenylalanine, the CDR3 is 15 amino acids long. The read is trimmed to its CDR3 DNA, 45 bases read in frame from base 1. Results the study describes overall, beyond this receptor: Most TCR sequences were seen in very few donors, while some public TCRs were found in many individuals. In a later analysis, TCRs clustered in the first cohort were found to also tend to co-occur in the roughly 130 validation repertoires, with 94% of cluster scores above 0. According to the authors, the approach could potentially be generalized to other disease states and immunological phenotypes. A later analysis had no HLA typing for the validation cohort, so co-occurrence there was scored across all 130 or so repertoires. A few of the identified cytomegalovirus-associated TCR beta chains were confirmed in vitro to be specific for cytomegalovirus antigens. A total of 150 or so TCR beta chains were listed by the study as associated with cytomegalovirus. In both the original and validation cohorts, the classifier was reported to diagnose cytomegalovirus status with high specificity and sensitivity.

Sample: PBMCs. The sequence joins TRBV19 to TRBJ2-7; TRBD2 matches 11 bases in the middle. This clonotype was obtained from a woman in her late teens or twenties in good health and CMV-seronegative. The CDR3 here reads CASSPRLAGTYEQYF. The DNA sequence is TGTGCCAGTAGTCCTCGACTAGCGGGAACCTACGAGCAGTACTTC.